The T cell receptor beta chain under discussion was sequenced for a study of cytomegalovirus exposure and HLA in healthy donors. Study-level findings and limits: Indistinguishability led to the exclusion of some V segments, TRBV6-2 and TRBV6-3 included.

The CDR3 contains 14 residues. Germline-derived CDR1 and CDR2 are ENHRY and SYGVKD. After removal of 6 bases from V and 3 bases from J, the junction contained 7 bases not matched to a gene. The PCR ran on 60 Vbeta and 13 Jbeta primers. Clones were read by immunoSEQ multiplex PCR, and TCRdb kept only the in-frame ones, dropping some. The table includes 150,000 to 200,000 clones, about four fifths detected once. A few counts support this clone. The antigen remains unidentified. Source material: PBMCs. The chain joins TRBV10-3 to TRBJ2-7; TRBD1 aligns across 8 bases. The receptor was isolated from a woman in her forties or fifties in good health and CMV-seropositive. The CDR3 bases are TGTGCCATCAGCCGGGACAGGCTAAACTACGAGCAGTACTTC. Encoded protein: CAISRDRLNYEQYF.